The T cell receptor (beta chain) described here comes from a study of blood T cell repertoires in COVID-19. Only in-frame clones appear in the TCRdb table, and some are missing; sequencing was by immunoSEQ multiplex PCR. The table has fewer than 300,000 clones, 91% seen once. The CDR3 totals 15 residues. V was pared by 0 bases and J by 2 bases, with 4 bases of the junction left unmatched. Germline V gives CDR1 SGDLS, CDR2 YYNGEE. J is TRBJ2-5 and V is TRBV9, with 7 bases that match TRBD2. This receptor was obtained from a woman under 40 with COVID-19, enrolled during active disease. Sequencing was carried out using peripheral blood. The CDR3 spells CASSVGSSGQETQYF. The CDR3 DNA reads as TGTGCCAGCAGCGTAGGGTCTAGCGGACAAGAGACCCAGTACTTC.